The entry below gives a single T cell receptor beta chain sequence along with its context. Its antigen is currently unknown. Germline V lookup: CDR1 SGHTA, CDR2 FQGNSA. Trimming shortened V by 7 bases and J by 1 base, and 10 bases separated the two germline ends. CDR3 length: 13 residues. This record comes from a study of T cell responses to AZD1222 COVID-19 vaccine. TCRdb's copy holds only in-frame clones and misses some; the assay was immunoSEQ multiplex PCR. Here the sample spans about 120,000 clones, 70% to 90% being singletons. Study findings and constraints: Baseline serology detected seropositivity in only 6 or 7 AZD1222 recipients. Most donors were white British, females outnumbered males, and clonal diversity was possibly underestimated. The study sampled repertoires only after the peak T cell response.

This material consisted of peripheral blood, taken on day 0 of MenACWY control vaccination. This sequence originates from an adult in good health. The chain joins TRBV7-2 to TRBJ1-1; unclear D gene. In DNA form, the CDR3 reads TGTGCCAGCAAGAAAAGCCAGAACACTGAAGCTTTCTTT. This gives the protein CASKKSQNTEAFF.